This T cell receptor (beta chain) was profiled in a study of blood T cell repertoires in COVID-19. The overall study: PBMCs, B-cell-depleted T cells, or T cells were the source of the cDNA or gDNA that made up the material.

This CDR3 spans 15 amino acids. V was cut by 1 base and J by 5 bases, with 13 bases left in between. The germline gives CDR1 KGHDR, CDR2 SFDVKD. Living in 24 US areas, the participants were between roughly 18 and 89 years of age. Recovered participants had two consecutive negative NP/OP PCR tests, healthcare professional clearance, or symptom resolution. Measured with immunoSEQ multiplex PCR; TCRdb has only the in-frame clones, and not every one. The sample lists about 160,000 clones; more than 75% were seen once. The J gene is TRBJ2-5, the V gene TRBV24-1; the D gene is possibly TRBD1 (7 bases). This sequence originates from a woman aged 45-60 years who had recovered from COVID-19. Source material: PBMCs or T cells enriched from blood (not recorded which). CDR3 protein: CATSDFTAGGETQYF. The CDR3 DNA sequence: TGTGCCACCAGTGATTTCACGGCAGGGGGGGAGACCCAGTACTTC.